Below, 2 T cell receptor beta chains from the same sample are listed, as sequenced in a study of T-cell memory formation after mild COVID-19. TCRdb re-analysed the 5' RACE reads in MiXCR, keeping a single row per CDR3 protein. The data show under 450,000 distinct CDR3 sequences, with around 22% seen just once and around 13% held by the top ten. The sequencing sample was made of PBMCs or a T cell subset sorted from them (not recorded which). The receptors originated from an adult woman who had mild COVID-19 (a few samples of this study predate the infection). Cell type and time point are not known.

This clonotype has more than one count but fewer than ten. The rearrangement links TRBV18 to TRBJ2-7; D gene uncertain. The V gene lost 2 bases and the J gene lost 7 bases, with 9 bases spanning the gap. Germline CDR1 KGHSH, CDR2 LQKENI. This CDR3 region has 12 residues. The CDR3 sequence is CASSPGRQEQYF. The CDR3 region has the DNA TGTGCCAGCTCACCAGGTCGTCAGGAGCAGTACTTC.

V usage is TRBV14 and J usage is TRBJ2-2, with 9 bases identical to TRBD2. The CDR3 loop spans 20 amino acids. The germline V gene has CDR1 SGHDN and CDR2 FVKESK. The ends lost 0 bases at V and 3 bases at J; junction bases unmatched: 14. The CDR3 nucleotides read TGTGCCAGCAGCCAAGATTGGGGCGCAGCGGGAGGCCCGTACACCGGGGAGCTGTTTTTT. Its translation is CASSQDWGAAGGPYTGELFF.